The present entry profiles one T cell receptor beta chain with its context. Its target is unknown. Assay used: immunoSEQ multiplex PCR; TCRdb lists only in-frame clones, some missing. The sample contains about 30,000 clones, none of them singletons. This entry belongs to a study of T cells after posttransplantation cyclophosphamide. Study-wide results and caveats: TRB overlap between skin or GI tissue T cells and blood was limited. Donor-recipient repertoire similarity was low at 1-2 months, rising over year one. After PTCy, TRB diversity resembled that of CNI/methotrexate controls.

The related graft donor's blood sample was taken on the day of bone marrow donation. Losses at the gene ends were 7 bases for V and 2 bases for J; bases not matched to a gene: 14. CDR1 is MDHEN and CDR2 is SYDVKM in the germline V gene. The CDR3 runs 17 residues. The chain links TRBV28 to TRBJ2-7, with TRBD2 matching 10 bases. Source material: PBMCs. The TCR comes from a woman aged 60 to 75 in good health, CMV-negative, and a related stem cell transplant donor. The CDR3 loop reads CASTGGLAAPRPYEQYF. For the CDR3, the DNA is TGTGCCAGCACTGGAGGACTAGCGGCACCACGGCCCTACGAGCAGTACTTC.